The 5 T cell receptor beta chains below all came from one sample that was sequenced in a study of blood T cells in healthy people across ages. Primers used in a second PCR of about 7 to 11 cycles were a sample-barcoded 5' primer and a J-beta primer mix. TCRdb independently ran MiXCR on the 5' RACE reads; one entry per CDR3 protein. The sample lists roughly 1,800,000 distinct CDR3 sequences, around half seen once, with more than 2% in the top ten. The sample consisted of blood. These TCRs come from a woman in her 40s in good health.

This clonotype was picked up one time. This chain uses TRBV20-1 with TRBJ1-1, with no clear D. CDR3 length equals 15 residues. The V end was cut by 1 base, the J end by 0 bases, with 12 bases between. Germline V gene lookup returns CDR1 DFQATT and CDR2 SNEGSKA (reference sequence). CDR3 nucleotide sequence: TGCAGTGCTAGAGGACCCCAGCTCATGAACACTGAAGCTTTCTTT. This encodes CSARGPQLMNTEAFF.

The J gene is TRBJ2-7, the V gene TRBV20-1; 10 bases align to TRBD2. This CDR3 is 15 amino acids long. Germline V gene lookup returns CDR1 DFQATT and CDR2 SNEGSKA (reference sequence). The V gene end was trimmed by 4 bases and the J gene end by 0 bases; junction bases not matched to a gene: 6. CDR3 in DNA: TGCAGTGCTACCCCCCGGACTAGCGGCTCCTACGAGCAGTACTTC. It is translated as CSATPRTSGSYEQYF.

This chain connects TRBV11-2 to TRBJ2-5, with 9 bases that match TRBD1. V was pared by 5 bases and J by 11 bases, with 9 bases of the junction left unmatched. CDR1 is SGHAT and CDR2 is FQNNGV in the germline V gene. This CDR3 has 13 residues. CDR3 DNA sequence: TGTGCCAGCAGCGGACAGGGGAACAATGAGCAGTACTTC. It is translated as CASSGQGNNEQYF.

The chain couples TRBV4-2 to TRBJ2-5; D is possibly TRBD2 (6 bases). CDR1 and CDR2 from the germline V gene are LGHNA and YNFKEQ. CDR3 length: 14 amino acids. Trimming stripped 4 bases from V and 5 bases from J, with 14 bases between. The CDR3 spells CASSRYGGRETQYF. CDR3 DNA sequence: TGTGCCAGCAGCCGCTACGGAGGGCGCGAGACCCAGTACTTC.

The CDR3 DNA reads TGTGCCACCAGTGATCTCAGGGCCGGGCAGGGCTACACCTTC. Residues: CATSDLRAGQGYTF. The J gene is TRBJ1-2, the V gene TRBV24-1; TRBD1 is a possible D gene (5 bases). This CDR3 is 14 amino acids long. The germline CDR1 and CDR2 sequences are KGHDR and SFDVKD. V was clipped by 3 bases and J by 8 bases, with 15 bases between them.